Presented here are 32 T cell receptor beta chains from one specimen sequenced in a study of T cells in Graves' hyperthyroidism and ophthalmopathy (dated by TCRdb to between 2018 and 2020). Libraries were constructed by multiplex PCR. Sequencing relied on an Illumina HiSeq 2000. Amplification of TCR beta CDR3 regions was carried out from RNA transcripts. For the first round of RT-PCR on the TCR CDR3, the HTBI primer set was used together with the Qiagen OneStep RT-PCR kit. TCRdb reworked the public reads: Q25 trimming with fastp, MiXCR clone assembly, productive beta chains retained. Rows with one shared CDR3 protein collapse into an entry with the most common genes and DNA. The sample table records just over 550,000 distinct CDR3 sequences; more than 45% of these occur just once. The ten largest clones represent just under 8.5% of the sample. Sequencing was carried out using peripheral blood or thyroid tissue (not recorded which). The receptors stem from a woman aged 18-29 years with Graves' hyperthyroidism. Donor details come from another sample of the same person, matched by shared clones.

The chain is built from TRBV10-3 and TRBJ2-5, with 12 nucleotides matching TRBD2. The germline CDR1 and CDR2 sequences are ENHRY and SYGVKD. The CDR3 has 15 amino acids. After removal of 10 bases from V and 2 bases from J, the junction contained 8 bases not matched to a gene. The CDR3 here is CASSRLAGDQETQYF. In DNA, the CDR3 is TGTGCCAGCAGCCGACTAGCGGGAGATCAAGAGACCCAGTACTTC.

This clonotype came up once. The junction departs from germline at one end; a sequencing error may be responsible. CDR3 nucleotide sequence: TGTGCTAGCAGCCCCGATGTAAGCGGGAGAGGCTCACGAGAGACCCGGTACTTC. Translation gives CASSPDVSGRGSRETRYF. V gene TRBV7-7 combines with J gene TRBJ2-5, with 8 bases matching TRBD2. Germline-derived CDR1 and CDR2 are SSHAT and FNYEAQ (reference sequence). This CDR3 contains 18 residues.

CDR3 sequence (DNA): TGCGCCAGCAAGGGACCGAACACTGAAGCTTTCTTT. It translates to CASKGPNTEAFF. The V call is TRBV4-3, the J call TRBJ1-1, with D possibly TRBD1 on 5 matching bases. There are 12 residues in the CDR3. From germline, CDR1 is LGHNA and CDR2 YSLEER. The V end was cut by 7 bases, the J end by 1 base, with 7 bases between.

In its sample, this clonotype was seen many times. The chain has TRBV7-9 and TRBJ2-5; D is ambiguous. The V and J ends lost 2 bases and 2 bases respectively, with 12 bases between them. CDR1 and CDR2 (germline): SEHNR, FQNEAQ (reference sequence). The CDR3 is 15 amino acids. CDR3 in DNA: TGTGCCAGCAGCTTATGGCTGGTCAGTCAAGAGACCCAGTACTTC. As protein: CASSLWLVSQETQYF.

This clonotype was detected only a few times. The rearrangement uses TRBV2 and TRBJ2-7; 8 bases align to TRBD1. The CDR3 runs 15 residues. CDR1 is SNHLY, CDR2 FYNNEI, per germline. Unmatched junction bases numbered 7, after V lost 6 bases and J lost 0 bases. The CDR3 loop is CASRDLDRDSYEQYF. For the CDR3, the DNA is TGTGCCAGCAGGGACCTGGACAGGGACTCCTACGAGCAGTACTTC.

CDR3 sequence (DNA): TGTGCCATCAGTGAGGACACGGGACAGACCGAAAAACTGTTTTTT. Protein: CAISEDTGQTEKLFF. V is TRBV10-3 and J is TRBJ1-4; 7 bases are shared with TRBD1. The CDR3 consists of 15 residues. Trimming removed 2 bases from V and 8 bases from J; junction bases left unmatched: 8. Looked up from germline, CDR1 is ENHRY and CDR2 is SYGVKD.

The V call is TRBV7-2, the J call TRBJ2-2; a possible D gene is TRBD2 (6 bases). The CDR3 is made up of 17 amino acids. CDR1 and CDR2 from the germline V gene are SGHTA and FQGNSA. V lost 1 base and J lost 1, with 13 bases in between. CDR3 bases: TGTGCCAGCAGCTTAGGGGGCTGGGAGGAGAACACCGGGGAGCTGTTTTTT. Translation gives CASSLGGWEENTGELFF.

The sample holds a few counts of this clonotype. The gene calls are TRBV7-9 and TRBJ1-2; 8 bases are a match to TRBD1. Looked up from germline, CDR1 is SEHNR and CDR2 is FQNEAQ (reference sequence). V trimming: 5 bases; J trimming: 6 bases; junction bases outside the gene matches: 5. This CDR3 has 13 residues. The CDR3 region has the DNA TGTGCCAGCAGCCCGGACAGGGAGGATGGCTACACCTTC. Protein: CASSPDREDGYTF.

The CDR3, as DNA: TGTGCCAGCAGTTTACTGGTTTGGGAGGGCAATTCACCCCTCCACTTT. Translated, it gives CASSLLVWEGNSPLHF. The chain links TRBV6-8 to TRBJ1-6; the D is unclear. Germline CDR1 MNHGY, CDR2 SAAAGT. This CDR3 contains 16 residues. V lost 4 bases and J 7 bases, leaving 17 bases between the germline ends.

This clonotype was detected many times. The chain carries TRBV25-1 and TRBJ1-5, with D possibly being TRBD1 (6 bases). CDR3 length: 14 residues. The germline V gene has CDR1 MGHDK and CDR2 SYGVNS. V was trimmed by 8 bases and J by 6 bases, leaving 17 bases between them. For the CDR3, the DNA is TGTGCCAGCTCCTGGGCAGGGGAAGGTCAGCCCCAGCATTTT. Translated: CASSWAGEGQPQHF.

This chain connects TRBV12-3 or TRBV12-4 to TRBJ1-5, with 11 positions matching TRBD1. With 3 bases clipped from V and 16 bases from J, the junction kept 8 bases outside the gene matches. The CDR3 spans 13 residues. CDR3 bases: TGTGCCAGCAGTTTCGGGGGGACAGGGGGGCCACATTTT. Amino acid sequence: CASSFGGTGGPHF.

This clonotype was found many times. The chain joins TRBV10-3 to TRBJ1-1; a possible D gene is TRBD1 (6 bases). Trimming shortened V by 0 bases and J by 3 bases, and 8 bases separated the two germline ends. Germline CDR1 reads ENHRY; CDR2 reads SYGVKD. The CDR3 is made up of 14 amino acids. CDR3 in DNA: TGTGCCATCAGTGAGTCGAGACAGGACACTGAAGCTTTCTTT. Amino acid sequence: CAISESRQDTEAFF.

The rearrangement uses TRBV7-3 and TRBJ1-1; a weak D match, TRBD1 (5 bases). The CDR3 is 15 amino acids. The V and J ends lost 1 base and 0 bases respectively, with 9 bases between them. The germline gives CDR1 SGHTA, CDR2 FQGTGA. In nucleotides, the CDR3 is TGTGCCAGCAGCTTAATTGCAGGGCTGAACACTGAAGCTTTCTTT. Protein: CASSLIAGLNTEAFF.

The chain links TRBV15 to TRBJ1-6, with D possibly matching TRBD1 (5 bases). Between the trimmed V and J ends, which lost 1 base and 5 bases, there was a span of 12 bases. Germline loops: CDR1 LNHNV, CDR2 YYDKDF (reference sequence). The CDR3 has 16 residues. The CDR3: CATSRAWTPHNSPLHF. The CDR3 DNA follows: TGTGCCACCAGCAGAGCCTGGACACCGCATAATTCACCCCTCCACTTT.

This clonotype was counted ten times or more. The V and J genes are TRBV12-3 or TRBV12-4 and TRBJ1-2; no firm D call. V lost 6 bases and J lost 4, with 12 bases in between. The CDR3 length is 13 residues. The chain's CDR3 is CASRRIAGYGYTF. CDR3 DNA sequence: TGTGCCAGCAGGAGGATAGCGGGCTATGGCTACACCTTC.

This chain links TRBV15 with TRBJ1-1; D gene unclear. This CDR3 has 12 residues. CDR1 and CDR2 from the germline V gene are LNHNV and YYDKDF (reference sequence). The V and J ends lost 6 bases and 3 bases respectively, with 8 bases between them. The CDR3 sequence is CATSVVDTEAFF. In DNA, the CDR3 is TGTGCCACCAGTGTGGTCGACACTGAAGCTTTCTTT.

The J gene is TRBJ2-7, the V gene TRBV15; 10 positions agree with TRBD1. The V segment lost 4 bases and the J segment 2 bases; nucleotides outside the gene matches: 5. Germline CDR1 is LNHNV and CDR2 is YYDKDF (reference sequence). This CDR3 spans 15 amino acids. Written as DNA, the CDR3 is TGTGCCACCAGCAATCGGGACAGGGGCACCTACGAGCAGTACTTC. Translating it yields CATSNRDRGTYEQYF.

This chain joins TRBV7-9 and TRBJ2-2; D unresolved. Germline V gene sequence: CDR1 SEHNR, CDR2 FQNEAQ (reference sequence). Trimming took 8 bases from V and 9 from J, leaving 10 bases between them. This CDR3 is 11 amino acids long. The CDR3 sequence: CASGKDRELFF. Here the CDR3 DNA reads TGTGCCAGCGGAAAGGACCGGGAGCTGTTTTTT.

This chain connects TRBV13 to TRBJ2-7, with no clear D. V gave up 3 bases and J gave up 3 bases, with 12 bases separating them. The CDR3 has 14 amino acids. Per germline, CDR1 PRHDT and CDR2 FYEKMQ (reference sequence). The DNA for the CDR3 is TGTGCCAGCAGCTTCGGCTCGGAGAACTACGAGCAGTACTTC. Amino acid sequence: CASSFGSENYEQYF.

This clonotype was seen ten or more times. This sequence joins TRBV7-9 and TRBJ2-7; D is perhaps TRBD1 (6 bases). The CDR3 has 13 amino acids. Germline CDR1 reads SEHNR; CDR2 reads FQNEAQ (reference sequence). Between the trimmed V and J ends, which lost 5 bases and 7 bases, there was a span of 15 bases. The CDR3 loop is CASSRTELREQYF. CDR3 DNA: TGTGCCAGCAGCCGGACAGAGCTACGAGAGCAGTACTTC.

The chain has TRBV10-3 and TRBJ2-2; 9 nucleotides agree with TRBD2. V lost 5 bases, J lost 4 bases, and 5 bases stayed unmatched. The V gene's germline CDR1 is ENHRY and CDR2 SYGVKD. The CDR3 has 15 amino acids. The CDR3 spells CAISPGTSFTGELFF. The DNA for the CDR3 is TGTGCCATCAGTCCCGGGACTAGCTTCACCGGGGAGCTGTTTTTT.

This clonotype appeared a few times. The chain links TRBV7-9 to TRBJ1-1; D gene uncertain. The CDR3 is 13 amino acids. CDR1 and CDR2 (germline): SEHNR, FQNEAQ (reference sequence). Deletions cut 3 bases from V and 7 bases from J, with 12 bases between. CDR3 nucleotide sequence: TGTGCCAGCAGCTTGCTAGGCACCTATGAAGCTTTCTTT. It is translated as CASSLLGTYEAFF.

The V and J genes are TRBV20-1 and TRBJ1-4, with a weak D call TRBD1 (5 bases). CDR1 and CDR2 (germline): DFQATT, SNEGSKA (reference sequence). Between the trimmed V and J ends, which lost 2 bases and 8 bases, there was a span of 12 bases. The CDR3 runs to 13 residues. For the CDR3, the DNA is TGCAGTGCTAGAAGAGGGGCGGCGGAAAAACTGTTTTTT. Its translation: CSARRGAAEKLFF.

This clonotype was recorded many times. The chain is built from TRBV9 and TRBJ1-2; maybe TRBD1 (5 bases). The CDR3 totals 13 residues. V was pared by 3 bases and J by 3 bases, with 9 bases between. Germline V gene lookup returns CDR1 SGDLS and CDR2 YYNGEE. The CDR3 here is CASSAKGDYGYTF. The CDR3 coding sequence is TGTGCCAGCAGCGCCAAAGGGGACTATGGCTACACCTTC.

This clonotype was detected ten times or more. The chain has TRBV29-1 and TRBJ2-7, with D unclear. Germline CDR1 reads SQVTM; CDR2 reads ANQGSEA. CDR3 length: 12 residues. Trimming shortened V by 2 bases and J by 1 base, and 6 bases separated the two germline ends. Here the CDR3 DNA reads TGCAGCGTTGAATCGCAGTCCTACGAGCAGTACTTC. Translated: CSVESQSYEQYF.

The table lists this clonotype with a count of one. V and J are TRBV24-1 and TRBJ2-3; D unresolved. The CDR3 consists of 13 residues. Germline V gene sequence: CDR1 KGHDR, CDR2 SFDVKD. Trimming left V 2 bases short and J 4 bases short, with 6 bases between. The CDR3 DNA reads as TGTGCCACCAGTGATTCCAGTCCAGATACGCAGTATTTT. It specifies CATSDSSPDTQYF.

The chain uses TRBV9 and TRBJ1-1, with D tentatively TRBD1 (6 bases). V was trimmed by 5 bases and J by 10 bases, leaving 15 bases between them. CDR3 size: 12 residues. Germline V gene lookup returns CDR1 SGDLS and CDR2 YYNGEE. The CDR3 spells CASSVREGGAFF. For the CDR3, the DNA is TGTGCCAGCAGTGTTCGTGAGGGGGGAGCTTTCTTT.

The V and J genes are TRBV6-5 and TRBJ1-6; D is unclear. The germline gives CDR1 MNHEY, CDR2 SVGAGI. The ends were cut back, 5 bases at V and 0 bases at J, with 14 bases in the middle. The CDR3 is 17 residues long. CDR3 DNA: TGTGCCAGCAGTCCACGGACCCCGAGCTCCTATAATTCACCCCTCCACTTT. Its translation: CASSPRTPSSYNSPLHF.

This clonotype was counted only a few times. This chain joins TRBV4-2 and TRBJ1-1, with 10 bases matching TRBD1. CDR1 LGHNA and CDR2 YNFKEQ come from the germline V gene. V lost 8 bases, J lost 0 bases, and 18 bases stayed unmatched. CDR3 length: 19 residues. The CDR3 is CASGTGTGDMGPMNTEAFF. The CDR3, as DNA: TGTGCCAGCGGAACTGGGACAGGGGATATGGGGCCAATGAACACTGAAGCTTTCTTT.

V is TRBV2 and J is TRBJ2-7, with 12 bases identical to TRBD1. This CDR3 contains 15 residues. V was clipped by 8 bases and J by 6 bases; unmatched bases: 11. CDR1 is SNHLY and CDR2 is FYNNEI in the germline V gene. DNA for the CDR3: TGTGCCAGCTCACCACCGGGACAGGGGGCAGGCGAGCAGTACTTC. Residues: CASSPPGQGAGEQYF. Supplemented by reference TRBV2 and TRBJ2-7, the full variable domain reads EPEVTQTPSHQVTQMGQEVILRCVPISNHLYFYWYRQILGQKVEFLVSFYNNEISEKSEIFDDQFSVERPDGSNFTLKIRSTKLEDSAMYFCASSPPGQGAGEQYFGPGTRLTVT.

This clonotype has at least ten counts. The chain carries TRBV10-3 and TRBJ2-5, with TRBD2 matching 10 bases. Germline V gene sequence: CDR1 ENHRY, CDR2 SYGVKD. This CDR3 has 14 residues. Losses at the gene ends were 2 bases for V and 4 bases for J; bases not matched to a gene: 1. The CDR3 DNA reads as TGTGCCATCAGTGAGATAGCGGGAGGAGAGACCCAGTACTTC. Translation: CAISEIAGGETQYF.

The V gene is TRBV7-9, the J gene TRBJ2-7, with D possibly TRBD1 on 7 matching bases. Germline CDR1 is SEHNR and CDR2 is FQNEAQ (reference sequence). The ends were cut back, 3 bases at V and 3 bases at J, with 15 bases in the middle. The CDR3 loop spans 15 amino acids. The CDR3 protein is CASSLRGRGDYEQYF. In DNA form, the CDR3 reads TGTGCCAGCAGCTTGAGGGGGCGGGGCGACTACGAGCAGTACTTC.